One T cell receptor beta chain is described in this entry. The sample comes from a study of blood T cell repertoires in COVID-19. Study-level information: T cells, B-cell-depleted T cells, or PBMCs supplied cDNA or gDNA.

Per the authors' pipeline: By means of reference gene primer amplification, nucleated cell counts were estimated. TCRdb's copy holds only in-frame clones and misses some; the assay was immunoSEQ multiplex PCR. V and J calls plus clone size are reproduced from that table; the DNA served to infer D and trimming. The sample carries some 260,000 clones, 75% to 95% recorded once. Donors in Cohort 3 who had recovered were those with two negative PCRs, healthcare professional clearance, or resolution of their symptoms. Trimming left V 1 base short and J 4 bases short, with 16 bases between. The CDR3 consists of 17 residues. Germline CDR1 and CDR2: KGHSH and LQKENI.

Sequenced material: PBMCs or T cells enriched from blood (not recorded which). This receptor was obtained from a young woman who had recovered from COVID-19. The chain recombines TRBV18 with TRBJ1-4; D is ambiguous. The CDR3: CASSPLDLAAGNEKLFF. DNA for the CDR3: TGTGCCAGCTCACCACTGGACTTGGCGGCTGGTAATGAAAAACTGTTTTTT.